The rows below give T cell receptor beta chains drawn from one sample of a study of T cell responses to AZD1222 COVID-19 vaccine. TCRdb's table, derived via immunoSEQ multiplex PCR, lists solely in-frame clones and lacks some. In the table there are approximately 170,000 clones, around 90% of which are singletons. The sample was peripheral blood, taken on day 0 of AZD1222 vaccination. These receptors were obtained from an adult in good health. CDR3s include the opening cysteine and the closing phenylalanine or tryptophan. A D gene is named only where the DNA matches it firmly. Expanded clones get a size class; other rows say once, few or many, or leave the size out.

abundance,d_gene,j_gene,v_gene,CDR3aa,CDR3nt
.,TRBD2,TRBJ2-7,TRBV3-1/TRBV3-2,CASTPSNGRNYEQYF,TGTGCCAGCACCCCAAGTAACGGGAGGAACTACGAGCAGTACTTC
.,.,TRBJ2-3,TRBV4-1,CASSQTWSTDTQYF,TGCGCCAGCAGCCAAACCTGGAGCACAGATACGCAGTATTTT
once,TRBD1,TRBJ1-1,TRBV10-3,CAIAGAGGKAFF,TGTGCCATCGCGGGGGCAGGGGGCAAAGCTTTCTTT
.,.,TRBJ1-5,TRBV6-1,CASSEWQPQHF,TGTGCCAGCAGTGAGTGGCAGCCCCAGCATTTT
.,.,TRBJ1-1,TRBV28,CASSTVGLRDTEAFF,TGTGCCAGCAGTACCGTGGGGCTTCGGGACACTGAAGCTTTCTTT
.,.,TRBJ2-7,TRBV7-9,CASSYTADEQYF,TGTGCCAGCAGTTACACAGCGGACGAGCAGTACTTC
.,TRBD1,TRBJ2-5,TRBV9,CASSVNSGGGEETQYF,TGTGCCAGCAGCGTAAACTCAGGGGGCGGGGAAGAGACCCAGTACTTC
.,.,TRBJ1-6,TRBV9,CASSLLFNSPLHF,TGTGCCAGCAGCCTCTTATTTAATTCACCCCTCCACTTT
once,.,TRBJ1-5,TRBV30,CAWSVEGDQPQHF,TGTGCCTGGAGTGTAGAGGGGGATCAGCCCCAGCATTTT
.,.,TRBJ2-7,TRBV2,CASSRGPPRAEQYF,TGTGCCAGCAGTAGAGGACCCCCGCGGGCCGAGCAGTACTTC
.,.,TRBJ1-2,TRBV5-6,CASSFGGANYGYTF,TGTGCCAGCAGCTTCGGGGGCGCGAACTATGGCTACACCTTC
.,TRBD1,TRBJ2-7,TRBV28,CAPLGLGGNYEQYF,TGTGCCCCCCTGGGGCTAGGGGGCAACTACGAGCAGTACTTC
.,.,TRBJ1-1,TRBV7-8,CASSPRRGGNTEAFF,TGTGCCAGCAGCCCTAGGAGGGGGGGGAACACTGAAGCTTTCTTT
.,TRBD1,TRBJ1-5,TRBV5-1,CASYQPHSGTGVIVGSNQPQHF,TGCGCCAGCTATCAGCCCCATTCCGGGACAGGGGTGATAGTCGGAAGCAATCAGCCCCAGCATTTT
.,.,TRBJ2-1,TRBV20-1,CSASSGRGNEQFF,TGCAGTGCAAGTAGTGGGAGAGGTAATGAGCAGTTCTTC
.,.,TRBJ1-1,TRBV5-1,CASSLRGEGNTEAFF,TGCGCCAGCAGCTTGCGTGGGGAGGGGAACACTGAAGCTTTCTTT
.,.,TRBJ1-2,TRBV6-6,CATREREYGYTF,TGTGCCACCAGAGAGAGGGAGTATGGCTACACCTTC
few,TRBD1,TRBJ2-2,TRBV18,CASSPGTGKLRGELFF,TGTGCCAGCTCACCAGGGACAGGGAAGTTACGCGGGGAGCTGTTTTTT
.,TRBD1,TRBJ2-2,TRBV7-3,CASSVRGQGPGELFF,TGTGCCAGCAGCGTCAGGGGGCAGGGGCCCGGGGAGCTGTTTTTT
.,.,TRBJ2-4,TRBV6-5,CATLLSASNIQYF,TGTGCCACACTTCTCAGCGCCAGTAACATTCAGTACTTC
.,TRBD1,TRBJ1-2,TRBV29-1,CSVDGTGERGAYGYTF,TGCAGCGTGGATGGGACAGGGGAGAGGGGGGCCTATGGCTACACCTTC
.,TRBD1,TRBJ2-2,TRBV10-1,CASSEPGTGVTGELFF,TGCGCCAGCAGTGAACCCGGGACAGGGGTCACCGGGGAGCTGTTTTTT
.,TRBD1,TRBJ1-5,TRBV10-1,CASLRQGLRNQPQHF,TGCGCCAGCTTGAGACAGGGGTTAAGGAATCAGCCCCAGCATTTT
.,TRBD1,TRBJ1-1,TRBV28,CASEGRGRVRTEAFF,TGTGCCAGCGAGGGCAGGGGGCGTGTACGGACTGAAGCTTTCTTT
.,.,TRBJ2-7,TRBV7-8,CASSLEPYEQYF,TGTGCCAGCAGCTTAGAACCCTACGAGCAGTACTTC
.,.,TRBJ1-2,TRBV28,CASNMLGFYGYTF,TGTGCCAGCAATATGCTGGGGTTTTATGGCTACACCTTC
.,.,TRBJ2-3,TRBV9,CASSAPRGDTQYF,TGTGCCAGCAGCGCCCCCCGTGGGGATACGCAGTATTTT
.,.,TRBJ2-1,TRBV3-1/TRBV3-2,CASSRISHEQFF,TGTGCCAGCAGCCGAATCAGCCATGAGCAGTTCTTC
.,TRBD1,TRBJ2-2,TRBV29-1,CSVRDRGNTGELFF,TGCAGCGTTCGGGACAGGGGAAACACCGGGGAGCTGTTTTTT
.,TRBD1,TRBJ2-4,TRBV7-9,CASSPYPVGGDGNIQYF,TGTGCCAGCAGCCCCTATCCGGTAGGGGGCGATGGAAACATTCAGTACTTC
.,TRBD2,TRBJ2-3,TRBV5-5,CASSPWILAGGSDTQYF,TGTGCCAGCAGCCCATGGATCCTAGCGGGAGGATCAGATACGCAGTATTTT
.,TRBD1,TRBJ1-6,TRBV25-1,CASSDQSGGGAPLHF,TGTGCCAGCAGCGACCAGTCAGGGGGCGGCGCACCCCTCCACTTT
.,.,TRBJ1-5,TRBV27,CASSLAYGVSNQPQHF,TGTGCCAGCAGTTTAGCTTACGGGGTTAGTAATCAGCCCCAGCATTTT
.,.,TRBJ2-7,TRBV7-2,CASSLQGTTPLEQYF,TGTGCCAGCAGCCTACAGGGAACAACCCCACTCGAGCAGTACTTC
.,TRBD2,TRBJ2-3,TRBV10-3,CAISPGTSGTDTQYF,TGTGCCATCAGTCCCGGGACTAGCGGGACAGATACGCAGTATTTT
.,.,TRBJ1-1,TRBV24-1,CATSFGQNTEAFF,TGTGCCACCAGTTTCGGACAGAACACTGAAGCTTTCTTT